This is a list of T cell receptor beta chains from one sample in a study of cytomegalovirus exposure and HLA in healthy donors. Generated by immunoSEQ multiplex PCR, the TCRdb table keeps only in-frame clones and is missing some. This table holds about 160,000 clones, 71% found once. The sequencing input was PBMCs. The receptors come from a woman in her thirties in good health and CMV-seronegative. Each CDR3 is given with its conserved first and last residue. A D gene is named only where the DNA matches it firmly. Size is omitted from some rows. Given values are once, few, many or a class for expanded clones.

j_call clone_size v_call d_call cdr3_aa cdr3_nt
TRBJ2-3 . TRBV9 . CASSDSSTDTQYF TGTGCCAGCAGTGACTCTAGCACAGATACGCAGTATTTT
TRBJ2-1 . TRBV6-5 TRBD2 CASSPQREETEQFF TGTGCCAGCAGTCCTCAGCGGGAGGAAACTGAGCAGTTCTTC
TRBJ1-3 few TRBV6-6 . CASSYFLSDTIYF TGTGCCAGCAGTTACTTCCTGAGTGACACCATATATTTT
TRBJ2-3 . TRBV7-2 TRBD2 CASSFPAGGTDTQYF TGTGCCAGCAGCTTCCCAGCGGGGGGCACAGATACGCAGTATTTT
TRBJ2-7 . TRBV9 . CASSVGSGPAYEQYF TGTGCCAGCAGCGTAGGGTCGGGTCCCGCCTACGAGCAGTACTTC
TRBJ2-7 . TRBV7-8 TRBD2 CASSLAGGDEQYF TGTGCCAGCAGTTTAGCGGGAGGTGACGAGCAGTACTTC
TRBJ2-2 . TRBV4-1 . CASSLTENTGELFF TGCGCCAGCAGCCTAACAGAGAACACCGGGGAGCTGTTTTTT
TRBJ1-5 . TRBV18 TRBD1 CASSPPSGQFNQPQHF TGTGCCAGCTCACCCCCTTCGGGACAGTTCAATCAGCCCCAGCATTTT
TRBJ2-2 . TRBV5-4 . CASSSGPSPRSGELFF TGTGCCAGCAGCTCCGGGCCTAGCCCAAGATCCGGGGAGCTGTTTTTT
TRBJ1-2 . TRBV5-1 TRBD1 CASSPPGQGIYGYTF TGCGCCAGCAGCCCACCGGGACAGGGAATCTATGGCTACACCTTC
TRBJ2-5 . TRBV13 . CASSLMGLEETQYF TGTGCCAGCAGCTTGATGGGACTGGAAGAGACCCAGTACTTC
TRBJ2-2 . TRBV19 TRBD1 CASRGQGSTGELFF TGTGCCAGTAGGGGACAGGGGTCCACCGGGGAGCTGTTTTTT
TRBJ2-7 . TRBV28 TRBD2 CASSQTLGLANEQYF TGTGCCAGCAGCCAAACACTGGGACTAGCGAACGAGCAGTACTTC
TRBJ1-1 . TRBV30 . CAWSVNGAEAFF TGTGCCTGGAGTGTGAACGGGGCTGAAGCTTTCTTT
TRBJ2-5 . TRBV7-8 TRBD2 CASSLGSSGQETQYF TGTGCCAGCAGCTTAGGGTCTAGCGGTCAAGAGACCCAGTACTTC
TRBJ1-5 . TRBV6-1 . CAAAGLSNQPQHF TGTGCCGCGGCGGGGCTTAGCAATCAGCCCCAGCATTTT
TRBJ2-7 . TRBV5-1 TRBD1 CASSNSGTGRYEQYF TGCGCCAGCAGCAACTCCGGGACAGGGAGATACGAGCAGTACTTC
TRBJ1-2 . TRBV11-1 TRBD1 CASSSTPGTGRRNYGYTF TGTGCCAGCAGCTCAACTCCCGGGACAGGGAGACGTAACTATGGCTACACCTTC
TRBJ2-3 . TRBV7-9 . CASTGDTQYF TGTGCCAGCACCGGGGATACGCAGTATTTT
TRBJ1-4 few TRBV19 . CASSPITREKLFF TGTGCCAGTAGCCCAATCACCCGGGAAAAACTGTTTTTT
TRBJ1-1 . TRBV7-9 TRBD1 CASSTGTGLGVAFF TGTGCCAGCAGCACCGGGACAGGGTTAGGTGTAGCTTTCTTT
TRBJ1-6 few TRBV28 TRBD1 CASRSGTGESPLHF TGTGCCAGCAGGAGCGGGACAGGGGAATCACCCCTCCACTTT
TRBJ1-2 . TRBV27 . CASSLSAPGNGYGYTF TGTGCCAGCAGTTTATCAGCCCCGGGGAATGGATATGGCTACACCTTC
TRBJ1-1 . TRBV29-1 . CSVGWGVSTEAFF TGCAGCGTTGGTTGGGGGGTAAGCACTGAAGCTTTCTTT
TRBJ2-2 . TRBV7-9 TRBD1 CASRLEHRGTTGELFF TGTGCCAGCAGACTAGAGCACAGGGGTACAACCGGGGAGCTGTTTTTT
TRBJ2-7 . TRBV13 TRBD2 CASSSPLAANYEQYF TGTGCCAGCAGCTCACCTCTAGCGGCGAACTACGAGCAGTACTTC
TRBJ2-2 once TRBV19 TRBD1 CASSIHRGWNTGELFF TGTGCCAGTAGTATACACAGGGGTTGGAACACCGGGGAGCTGTTTTTT
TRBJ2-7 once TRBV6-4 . CASSSEASSYEQYF TGTGCCAGCAGTAGCGAAGCCAGCTCCTACGAGCAGTACTTC
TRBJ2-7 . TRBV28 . CASSSLYYEQYF TGTGCCAGCAGTTCCCTCTATTACGAGCAGTACTTC
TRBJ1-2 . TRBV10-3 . CAISTESYGYTF TGTGCCATCAGTACAGAAAGCTATGGCTACACCTTC
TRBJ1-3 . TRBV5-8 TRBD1 CASEFGTGGNTIYF TGTGCCAGCGAATTTGGGACAGGGGGAAACACCATATATTTT
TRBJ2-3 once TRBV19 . CASSPGFTDTQYF TGTGCCAGTAGTCCAGGCTTCACAGATACGCAGTATTTT
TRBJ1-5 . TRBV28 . CASIMQGYQPQHF TGTGCCAGCATTATGCAGGGTTATCAGCCCCAGCATTTT
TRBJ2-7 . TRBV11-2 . CASSLPGLPYEQYF TGTGCCAGCAGCTTACCGGGATTACCTTACGAGCAGTACTTC
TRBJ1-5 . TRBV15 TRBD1 CATSYYSGTGGNQPQHF TGTGCCACCAGCTACTATTCCGGGACAGGGGGCAATCAGCCCCAGCATTTT
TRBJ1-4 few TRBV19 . CASSGRGGSNEKLFF TGTGCCAGTAGCGGGCGTGGAGGGAGTAATGAAAAACTGTTTTTT
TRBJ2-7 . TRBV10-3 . CAISRATYEQYF TGTGCCATCAGTCGAGCCACCTACGAGCAGTACTTC
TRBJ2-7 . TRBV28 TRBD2 CASSSVGGSSYEQYF TGTGCCAGCAGTTCCGTTGGCGGGAGCTCCTACGAGCAGTACTTC
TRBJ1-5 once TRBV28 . CASSLYGSQPQHF TGTGCCAGCAGTTTATATGGGAGCCAGCCCCAGCATTTT
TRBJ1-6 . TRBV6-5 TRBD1 CASQGAYNSPLHF TGTGCCAGTCAGGGGGCCTATAATTCACCCCTCCACTTT
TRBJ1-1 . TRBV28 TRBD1 CASSSMTGLGTEAFF TGTGCCAGCAGTTCCATGACAGGGCTTGGCACTGAAGCTTTCTTT
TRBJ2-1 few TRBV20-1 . CSADFDYQQFF TGCAGTGCTGATTTCGACTACCAGCAGTTCTTC
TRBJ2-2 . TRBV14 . CASSQLRAAGELFF TGTGCCAGCAGCCAACTCAGGGCGGCCGGGGAGCTGTTTTTT